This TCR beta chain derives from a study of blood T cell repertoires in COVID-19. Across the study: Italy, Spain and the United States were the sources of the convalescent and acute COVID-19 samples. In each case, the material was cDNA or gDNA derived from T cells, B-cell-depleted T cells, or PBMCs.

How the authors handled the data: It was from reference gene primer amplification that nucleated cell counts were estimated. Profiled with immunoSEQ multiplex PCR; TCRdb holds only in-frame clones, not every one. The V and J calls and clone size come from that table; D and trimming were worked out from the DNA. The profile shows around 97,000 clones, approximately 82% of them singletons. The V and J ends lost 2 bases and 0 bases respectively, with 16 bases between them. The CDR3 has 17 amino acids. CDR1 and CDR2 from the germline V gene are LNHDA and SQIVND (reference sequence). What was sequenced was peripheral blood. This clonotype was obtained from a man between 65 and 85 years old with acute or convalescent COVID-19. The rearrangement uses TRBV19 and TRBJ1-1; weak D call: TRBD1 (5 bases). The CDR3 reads CASSIRAQGWMNTEAFF. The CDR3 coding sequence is TGTGCCAGTAGTATACGTGCGCAGGGTTGGATGAACACTGAAGCTTTCTTT.